Listed below are T cell receptor beta chains from one sample, sequenced in a study of cytomegalovirus exposure and HLA in healthy donors. The repertoire was sequenced with immunoSEQ multiplex PCR; TCRdb's copy has only in-frame clones and lacks some. Of 150,000 to 200,000 clones in the sample, roughly 80% were seen once. The sample taken for sequencing was PBMCs. The source of these receptors is a man in his forties in good health and CMV-seropositive. Both conserved end residues are part of each CDR3. Each record gives: D gene, clone size, V gene, J gene, CDR3 DNA, CDR3 protein. D genes are given only for firm matches. Expanded clones are given a class, and other clones once, few, many or no size at all.

D: .
size: .
V: TRBV5-8
J: TRBJ1-5
DNA: TGTGCCAGCAGCCGCCTCGGGACTGATCAGCCCCAGCATTTT
CDR3: CASSRLGTDQPQHF

D: TRBD2
size: .
V: TRBV29-1
J: TRBJ2-3
DNA: TGCAGCGTTGAGGGGGGACTAGCGGGGGGCACAGATACGCAGTATTTT
CDR3: CSVEGGLAGGTDTQYF

D: TRBD1
size: few
V: TRBV30
J: TRBJ2-7
DNA: TGTGCCTGGACAGGGGGCAACTACGAGCAGTACTTC
CDR3: CAWTGGNYEQYF

D: .
size: .
V: TRBV21-1
J: TRBJ2-7
DNA: TGTGCCAGCAGCGAACCGGGGAAGCAGTACTTC
CDR3: CASSEPGKQYF

D: .
size: .
V: TRBV15
J: TRBJ1-2
DNA: TGTGCCACCAGCAGAGATCGGATGTTGGGAGGCTATGGCTACACCTTC
CDR3: CATSRDRMLGGYGYTF

D: TRBD2
size: .
V: TRBV7-2
J: TRBJ2-7
DNA: TGTGCCAGCAGCTTACAAGGGAGGGGTGACTACGAGCAGTACTTC
CDR3: CASSLQGRGDYEQYF

D: .
size: .
V: TRBV7-2
J: TRBJ2-1
DNA: TGTGCCAGCAGCTACCCCGGGACAAACAATGAGCAGTTCTTC
CDR3: CASSYPGTNNEQFF

D: TRBD1
size: .
V: TRBV30
J: TRBJ1-2
DNA: TGTGCCTGGAGTGTTGAGACAGGGGTATCTTACGGCTACACCTTC
CDR3: CAWSVETGVSYGYTF

D: TRBD1
size: once
V: TRBV27
J: TRBJ2-2
DNA: TGTGCCAGCTTGGACAGGGGGGTTACCGGGGAGCTGTTTTTT
CDR3: CASLDRGVTGELFF

D: .
size: .
V: TRBV5-1
J: TRBJ1-3
DNA: TGCGCCAGCAGCTTGACAGGCGGCTCTGGAAACACCATATATTTT
CDR3: CASSLTGGSGNTIYF

D: TRBD2
size: .
V: TRBV10-3
J: TRBJ2-3
DNA: TGTGCCACCAGCAGACTAGCGTTGACAGATACGCAGTATTTT
CDR3: CATSRLALTDTQYF

D: TRBD1
size: .
V: TRBV9
J: TRBJ2-1
DNA: TGTGCCAGCAGCGTAGGTACAGGGGTGAAGAACAATGAGCAGTTCTTC
CDR3: CASSVGTGVKNNEQFF

D: TRBD1
size: .
V: TRBV30
J: TRBJ1-5
DNA: TGTGCCTGGAGTCAGGACAGGGGGCAATCTAGCAATCAGCCCCAGCATTTT
CDR3: CAWSQDRGQSSNQPQHF

D: .
size: .
V: TRBV4-3
J: TRBJ1-4
DNA: TGCGCCAGCAGCCAAGGGATGGGGGCAGGGGAAAAACTGTTTTTT
CDR3: CASSQGMGAGEKLFF

D: .
size: .
V: TRBV5-1
J: TRBJ1-1
DNA: TGCGCCAGCAGCTCCCAGGGCAGGAGTACTGAAGCTTTCTTT
CDR3: CASSSQGRSTEAFF

D: TRBD1
size: .
V: TRBV5-3
J: TRBJ1-4
DNA: TGTGCCAGAAACGTGGGGACAGATAATGAAAAACTGTTTTTT
CDR3: CARNVGTDNEKLFF

D: .
size: .
V: TRBV7-2
J: TRBJ2-3
DNA: TGTGCCAGCAGCTTTATGGGCTCAGATACGCAGTATTTT
CDR3: CASSFMGSDTQYF

D: .
size: .
V: TRBV2
J: TRBJ1-5
DNA: TGTGCCAGCAGTGACCGGGTCGTCAATCAGCCCCAGCATTTT
CDR3: CASSDRVVNQPQHF

D: .
size: .
V: TRBV5-5
J: TRBJ1-6
DNA: TGTGCCAGCAGACAAACCGGGACTGAGTTAGGGGCCCTCCACTTT
CDR3: CASRQTGTELGALHF

D: TRBD1
size: .
V: TRBV7-9
J: TRBJ2-3
DNA: TGTGCCAGCAGCTTAGGGGGACAGGGGGCAGATACGCAGTATTTT
CDR3: CASSLGGQGADTQYF

D: TRBD1
size: .
V: TRBV5-4
J: TRBJ1-2
DNA: TGTGCCAGCAGCTTGGAGGTCCAGGGGGTAGGCTACACCTTC
CDR3: CASSLEVQGVGYTF

D: .
size: .
V: TRBV4-3
J: TRBJ1-2
DNA: TGCGCCAGCAGCCCTACTCCCGGGACATGGTATGGCTACACCTTC
CDR3: CASSPTPGTWYGYTF

D: .
size: .
V: TRBV19
J: TRBJ2-2
DNA: TGTGCCAGTAGTATAGTCTACGGGGATGGCGGGGAGCTGTTTTTT
CDR3: CASSIVYGDGGELFF

D: TRBD1
size: .
V: TRBV7-9
J: TRBJ2-7
DNA: TGTGCCAGCAGCTACACAGGGGACTACGAGCAGTACTTC
CDR3: CASSYTGDYEQYF

D: .
size: .
V: TRBV2
J: TRBJ1-4
DNA: TGTGCCAGCAGCGGAGGGGGGGTTCGGGAAAAACTGTTTTTT
CDR3: CASSGGGVREKLFF

D: TRBD2
size: .
V: TRBV10-1
J: TRBJ2-5
DNA: TGCGCCAGCAGCCCCGGGGTGGGGGGGTCAACAGTGGAGACCCAGTACTTC
CDR3: CASSPGVGGSTVETQYF

D: TRBD2
size: .
V: TRBV5-4
J: TRBJ2-3
DNA: TGTGCCAGCAGCCAAAGAAGCGGGGGGGTGGCGGATACGCAGTATTTT
CDR3: CASSQRSGGVADTQYF

D: .
size: .
V: TRBV21-1
J: TRBJ2-2
DNA: TGTGCCAGCCAGAGCGGGGGGGCGAACACCGGGGAGCTGTTTTTT
CDR3: CASQSGGANTGELFF

D: TRBD1
size: once
V: TRBV28
J: TRBJ2-7
DNA: TGTGCCAGCAGCCCAGGACAGGGCAGCTCCTACGAGCAGTACTTC
CDR3: CASSPGQGSSYEQYF

D: TRBD1
size: few
V: TRBV2
J: TRBJ2-5
DNA: TGTGCCAGCGGCGAGAGGGACAGGGTGAAGACCCAGTACTTC
CDR3: CASGERDRVKTQYF

D: .
size: .
V: TRBV7-2
J: TRBJ1-5
DNA: TGTGCCAGCAGCTTAGGGGTAGGGGGAACCAATCAGCCCCAGCATTTT
CDR3: CASSLGVGGTNQPQHF

D: TRBD1
size: few
V: TRBV30
J: TRBJ1-2
DNA: TGTGCCTGGAGTGGCGGCAGGGGGCTGAGGTACACCTTC
CDR3: CAWSGGRGLRYTF

D: .
size: .
V: TRBV19
J: TRBJ1-5
DNA: TGTGCCACCCATCGAGAATCGAGCAATCAGCCCCAGCATTTT
CDR3: CATHRESSNQPQHF

D: TRBD1
size: .
V: TRBV18
J: TRBJ1-2
DNA: TGTGCCAGCTCACGGACAGGAGAGAGTGGCTACACCTTC
CDR3: CASSRTGESGYTF

D: TRBD2
size: .
V: TRBV9
J: TRBJ2-1
DNA: TGTGCCAGCAGCGTAGGTGGCGGGGGGGCCACGAATGAGCAGTTCTTC
CDR3: CASSVGGGGATNEQFF

D: .
size: .
V: TRBV18
J: TRBJ2-7
DNA: TGTGCCAGCTCACCATTCTCCCCTCTCGAGCAGTACTTC
CDR3: CASSPFSPLEQYF

D: .
size: .
V: TRBV7-9
J: TRBJ1-5
DNA: TGTGCCAGCAGCCCGGCCGTTGGGAGTCAGCCCCAGCATTTT
CDR3: CASSPAVGSQPQHF

D: TRBD2
size: .
V: TRBV19
J: TRBJ2-3
DNA: TGTGCCAGTAGCTCGACTAGCGGGGGCACAGATACGCAGTATTTT
CDR3: CASSSTSGGTDTQYF

D: TRBD1
size: .
V: TRBV4-3
J: TRBJ2-3
DNA: TGCGCCAGCAGCCATCTCACCCCGGGACAGGGTAGAACAGATACGCAGTATTTT
CDR3: CASSHLTPGQGRTDTQYF

D: .
size: once
V: TRBV2
J: TRBJ1-1
DNA: TGTGCCAGCAGTCTACGGGGGACTGAAGCTTTCTTT
CDR3: CASSLRGTEAFF

D: .
size: few
V: TRBV19
J: TRBJ1-5
DNA: TGTGCCAGTAGATCGGGGGGCGCCCCCAATCAGCCCCAGCATTTT
CDR3: CASRSGGAPNQPQHF

D: TRBD1
size: .
V: TRBV28
J: TRBJ1-1
DNA: TGTGCCAGCAGGGGGACAGGGGGCTGGGACACTGAAGCTTTCTTT
CDR3: CASRGTGGWDTEAFF

D: .
size: .
V: TRBV7-7
J: TRBJ2-1
DNA: TGTGCTAGCAGCTTAAGGGGAGGACCCAGCGATGAGCAGTTCTTC
CDR3: CASSLRGGPSDEQFF

D: TRBD1
size: .
V: TRBV7-9
J: TRBJ2-1
DNA: TGTGCCAGCAGCTCTACAGGGGTCGATGAGCAGTTCTTC
CDR3: CASSSTGVDEQFF

D: .
size: .
V: TRBV5-4
J: TRBJ2-3
DNA: TGTGCCAGCAGCCTGCGGGGGCCGGCGCGGGATACGCAGTATTTT
CDR3: CASSLRGPARDTQYF

D: TRBD1
size: .
V: TRBV25-1
J: TRBJ1-5
DNA: TGTGCCAGCAGTGCTGGGACAGGGTGGCAGCCCCAGCATTTT
CDR3: CASSAGTGWQPQHF

D: .
size: .
V: TRBV7-3
J: TRBJ2-2
DNA: TGTGCCAGCAGCCCGGCAGGGGCCGGGGAGCTGTTTTTT
CDR3: CASSPAGAGELFF

D: .
size: few
V: TRBV29-1
J: TRBJ2-7
DNA: TGCAGCGTTGAGGGAGGCCACGAGCAGTACTTC
CDR3: CSVEGGHEQYF

D: .
size: .
V: TRBV9
J: TRBJ2-6
DNA: TGTGCCAGCAGCGTAGCAGGGCCGAGCTCTGGGGCCAACGTCCTGACTTTC
CDR3: CASSVAGPSSGANVLTF

D: TRBD2
size: .
V: TRBV7-2
J: TRBJ2-7
DNA: TGTGCCAGCAGATTACTAGCGGGGGGCCACTACGAGCAGTACTTC
CDR3: CASRLLAGGHYEQYF

D: .
size: .
V: TRBV2
J: TRBJ2-2
DNA: TGTGCCAGCCGGAGCAGCCCGAACACCGGGGAGCTGTTTTTT
CDR3: CASRSSPNTGELFF

D: TRBD2
size: .
V: TRBV11-3
J: TRBJ2-5
DNA: TGTGCCAGCAGCGTTAGCGGGGGGGGCGAGACCCAGTACTTC
CDR3: CASSVSGGGETQYF

D: TRBD1
size: .
V: TRBV19
J: TRBJ1-5
DNA: TGTGCCAGTAGTACCCGGACAGGGCTCGGACAGCCCCAGCATTTT
CDR3: CASSTRTGLGQPQHF